The 26 T cell receptor beta chains presented below share a single source sample, sequenced in a study of blood T cell repertoires in COVID-19. Some clones are missing from TCRdb's copy, which holds only in-frame ones; the method was immunoSEQ multiplex PCR. The sample shows roughly 220,000 clones, around 81% of them seen only once. Sequencing input: peripheral blood. The receptors shown here come from a woman aged 55-75 years with acute or convalescent COVID-19.

The V and J genes are TRBV2 and TRBJ1-6, with 8 bases fitting TRBD1. The germline V gene encodes CDR1 SNHLY and CDR2 FYNNEI. This CDR3 has 14 amino acids. The trim removed 6 bases at V and 5 bases at J, leaving 3 bases unmatched. CDR3 bases: TGTGCCAGCAGCGCGACAGGGGATAATTCACCCCTCCACTTT. Residues: CASSATGDNSPLHF.

J is TRBJ2-1 and V is TRBV11-2; 8 positions match TRBD2. Germline CDR1 and CDR2: SGHAT and FQNNGV. This CDR3 has 16 residues. Trimming took 6 bases from V and 4 from J; bases not matched to a gene: 11. DNA for the CDR3: TGTGCCAGCAGGACCATTAGCGGGGAGAAATACAATGAGCAGTTCTTC. The encoded protein is CASRTISGEKYNEQFF.

The chain couples TRBV27 to TRBJ2-7; D is uncertain. Germline V gene sequence: CDR1 MNHEY, CDR2 SMNVEV (reference sequence). The CDR3 runs 13 residues. Trimming cost V 5 bases and J 1 base, with 9 bases left between them. The CDR3 coding sequence is TGTGCCAGCAGTCCCAGTGGTTCCTACGAGCAGTACTTC. Amino acids: CASSPSGSYEQYF.

The J gene is TRBJ1-5, the V gene TRBV7-2; perhaps TRBD1 as D (6 bases). Per germline, CDR1 SGHTA and CDR2 FQGNSA. This CDR3 has 14 amino acids. Between the trimmed V and J ends, which lost 5 bases and 4 bases, there was a span of 12 bases. In nucleotides, the CDR3 is TGTGCCAGCAGCCGGCCGGGACAAAATCAGCCCCAGCATTTT. Its translation: CASSRPGQNQPQHF.

V gene TRBV28 combines with J gene TRBJ2-2; tentative D call: TRBD2 (6 bases). Germline V CDR1 and CDR2: MDHEN, SYDVKM. The CDR3 sequence is 15 residues long. The V and J ends lost 7 bases and 4 bases respectively, with 16 bases between them. The CDR3 is CASIPGGAATGELFF. In nucleotides, the CDR3 is TGTGCCAGCATCCCCGGAGGGGCCGCCACCGGGGAGCTGTTTTTT.

V usage is TRBV29-1 and J usage is TRBJ1-1; weak D call: TRBD1 (6 bases). Germline V lookup: CDR1 SQVTM, CDR2 ANQGSEA. V lost 7 bases to trimming and J lost 1 base, with 28 bases between them. The CDR3 covers 18 residues. The CDR3 here is CSAAERNGIKGGNTEAFF. The CDR3 DNA is TGCAGCGCCGCAGAAAGGAACGGCATCAAAGGGGGGAACACTGAAGCTTTCTTT.

The CDR3 nucleotides read TGTGCCAGCAGCTTGGTTGCGGGGGGAGATGAGCAGTTCTTC. Amino acid sequence: CASSLVAGGDEQFF. V is TRBV5-4 and J is TRBJ2-1; 8 bases match TRBD2. CDR3 size: 14 residues. V gave up 0 bases and J gave up 8 bases; unmatched junction bases: 4. Germline CDR1 is SGHNT and CDR2 is YYREEE (reference sequence). The full variable domain, completed using reference TRBV5-4 and TRBJ2-1, is ETGVTQSPTHLIKTRGQQVTLRCSSQSGHNTVSWYQQALGQGPQFIFQYYREEENGRGNFPPRFSGLQFPNYSSELNVNALELDDSALYLCASSLVAGGDEQFFGPGTRLTVL.

The CDR3 loop reads CASSGGQGLEQYF. The CDR3 nucleotides read TGTGCCAGCAGCGGCGGACAGGGTCTTGAGCAGTACTTC. The rearrangement uses TRBV28 and TRBJ2-7; 8 bases match TRBD1. The length of the CDR3 is 13 residues. V was clipped by 6 bases and J by 7 bases; unmatched bases: 8. Germline V gene data show CDR1 as MDHEN and CDR2 as SYDVKM.

This chain links TRBV1 with TRBJ1-2; the DNA was not compared with TRBD1, the D call given in the table. TRBV1 counts as a pseudogene. The CDR3 is 15 residues long. The CDR3 DNA is TGCACCAGCACCAAGACATCTTTCTTATGCTATGGCTACACCTTC. Its protein is CTSTKTSFLCYGYTF.

The V call is TRBV18, the J call TRBJ1-1; D call uncertain. Germline lookup yields CDR1 KGHSH and CDR2 LQKENI. The length of the CDR3 is 15 residues. V lost 5 bases and J 3 bases, leaving 16 bases between the germline ends. CDR3 nucleotide sequence: TGTGCCAGCTCAAACAATGGAGGAGCTTACACTGAAGCTTTCTTT. The encoded protein is CASSNNGGAYTEAFF.

The chain carries TRBV9 and TRBJ2-3; 8 bases align to TRBD1. J was trimmed by 3 bases and V by 2 bases; bases with no gene match: 20. CDR1 SGDLS and CDR2 YYNGEE come from the germline V gene. The CDR3 has 20 residues. In DNA form, the CDR3 reads TGTGCCAGCAGCGTCGCCCCCACAACCGACAGGGGCCTAGAAACAGATACGCAGTATTTT. Residues: CASSVAPTTDRGLETDTQYF.

This clone turned up a few times. The rearrangement joins TRBV7-3 to TRBJ2-3; 11 nucleotides agree with TRBD2. V gave up 1 base and J gave up 6 bases; unmatched junction bases: 6. Germline V gene data show CDR1 as SGHTA and CDR2 as FQGTGA. The CDR3 spans 16 residues. The CDR3: CASSLKASGGKDTQYF. The CDR3 DNA reads as TGTGCCAGCAGCTTAAAGGCTAGCGGGGGGAAGGATACGCAGTATTTT.

The rearrangement uses TRBV6-2 or TRBV6-3 and TRBJ2-1; 10 bases agree with TRBD2. Looked up from germline, CDR1 is MNHEY and CDR2 is SVGEGT. The CDR3 sequence is 16 residues long. V shed 5 bases, J shed 3 bases, and the junction held 7 bases outside the gene matches. CDR3 in DNA: TGTGCCAGCAGTACTATACTAGCGGGGCTCTACAATGAGCAGTTCTTC. Translation: CASSTILAGLYNEQFF.

The chain uses TRBV19 and TRBJ2-7; possible D gene TRBD1, 6 bases. Trimming cost V 5 bases and J 3 bases, with 20 bases left between them. The CDR3 loop spans 16 amino acids. The germline V gene has CDR1 LNHDA and CDR2 SQIVND (reference sequence). The CDR3, as DNA: TGTGCCAGTAGTTCCCGGACCGGGACAAGATACTACGAGCAGTACTTC. This encodes CASSSRTGTRYYEQYF.

The chain has TRBV7-8 and TRBJ2-1, with D possibly being TRBD1 (6 bases). Trimming left V 5 bases short and J 0 bases short, with 11 bases between. Germline CDR1 SGHVS, CDR2 FQNEAQ. The CDR3 is 15 amino acids. CDR3 sequence (DNA): TGTGCCAGCAGCCTAACAGGGAGCTCCTACAATGAGCAGTTCTTC. It translates to CASSLTGSSYNEQFF.

The rearrangement links TRBV12-3 or TRBV12-4 to TRBJ1-5; D possibly corresponds to TRBD1 (6 bases). This CDR3 comprises 13 residues. V lost 4 bases and J 4 bases, leaving 8 bases between the germline ends. CDR3 amino acids: CASSWTANQPQHF. The CDR3 DNA is TGTGCCAGCAGTTGGACAGCTAATCAGCCCCAGCATTTT.

This clone was recorded only once. The genes are TRBV19 and TRBJ2-7, with 8 bases matching TRBD1. This CDR3 contains 14 residues. In germline, CDR1 is LNHDA, CDR2 SQIVND (reference sequence). J was trimmed by 6 bases and V by 4 bases; bases with no gene match: 8. The CDR3 DNA is TGTGCCAGTAGTAGCCGGGACAGGCGGACCGAGCAGTACTTC. Translated, it gives CASSSRDRRTEQYF.

The J gene is TRBJ1-3, the V gene TRBV9; D call uncertain. The germline V gene encodes CDR1 SGDLS and CDR2 YYNGEE. The CDR3 spans 15 residues. The germline V and J ends were trimmed by 0 bases and 5 bases, with 12 bases remaining between them. Here the CDR3 reads CASSVGPEKRNTIYF. The CDR3 nucleotides read TGTGCCAGCAGCGTAGGGCCAGAAAAACGAAACACCATATATTTT.

This sequence joins TRBV19 and TRBJ1-5; D unclear. Deletions cut 2 bases from V and 4 bases from J, with 12 bases between. The CDR3 contains 15 residues. The germline gives CDR1 LNHDA, CDR2 SQIVND (reference sequence). The CDR3 reads CASSILSTQNQPQHF. In DNA, the CDR3 is TGTGCCAGTAGTATACTATCTACCCAAAATCAGCCCCAGCATTTT.

The rearrangement uses TRBV4-2 and TRBJ1-1, with unresolved D. Trimming cost V 1 base and J 2 bases, with 8 bases left between them. Germline lookup yields CDR1 LGHNA and CDR2 YNFKEQ. This CDR3 has 14 residues. CDR3 sequence (DNA): TGTGCCAGCAGCCAAGGGACTGATAACACTGAAGCTTTCTTT. Encoded protein: CASSQGTDNTEAFF.

The V gene is TRBV10-3, the J gene TRBJ2-7; D call uncertain. V was shortened by 8 bases and J by 3 bases, with 11 bases between the two germline ends. CDR1 is ENHRY, CDR2 SYGVKD, per germline. The CDR3 runs to 12 residues. The CDR3 DNA is TGTGCCATCCGCGACATCGGCTACGAGCAGTACTTC. It is translated as CAIRDIGYEQYF.

This clone appeared a single time. V is TRBV7-2 and J is TRBJ1-5; D may be TRBD1 (5 bases). Germline values: CDR1 SGHTA, CDR2 FQGNSA. The CDR3 runs to 16 residues. Trimming removed 1 base from V and 6 bases from J, with 16 bases in between. CDR3 loop: CASSLGAQGLGQPQHF. The CDR3 coding sequence is TGTGCCAGCAGCTTAGGGGCCCAGGGTTTGGGTCAGCCCCAGCATTTT.

This rearrangement joins TRBV6-2 or TRBV6-3 to TRBJ1-5; a weak D match, TRBD1 (5 bases). Trimming stripped 4 bases from V and 6 bases from J, with 13 bases between. Germline V lookup: CDR1 MNHEY, CDR2 SVGEGT. This CDR3 spans 14 amino acids. The CDR3 sequence: CASSWGGTGQPQHF. CDR3 nucleotides: TGTGCCAGCAGTTGGGGGGGGACCGGTCAGCCCCAGCATTTT.

V usage is TRBV3-1 (or the pseudogene TRBV3-2) and J usage is TRBJ1-2; D gene ambiguous. CDR1 and CDR2 (germline): LGHDT, YNNKEL (reference sequence). This CDR3 comprises 12 residues. With 5 bases removed from V and 0 bases from J, the gap between germline ends came to 4 bases. The CDR3 region is CASSYTNYGYTF. CDR3 bases: TGTGCCAGCAGCTACACTAACTATGGCTACACCTTC.

CDR3 amino acids: CASSPGDRVNTEAFF. CDR3 bases: TGCGCCAGCAGCCCAGGGGACAGGGTGAACACTGAAGCTTTCTTT. The rearrangement uses TRBV4-1 and TRBJ1-1; 9 bases agree with TRBD1. J lost 0 bases, V lost 4 bases, and 3 bases had no gene match. There are 15 residues in the CDR3. Per germline, CDR1 MGHRA and CDR2 YSYEKL.

The table lists this clone with a count of one. The chain is built from TRBV6-2 or TRBV6-3 and TRBJ2-2, with 8 bases matching TRBD2. The V and J ends lost 5 bases and 4 bases, in that order; junction bases with no gene match: 12. The CDR3 length is 17 residues. The germline V gene encodes CDR1 MNHEY and CDR2 SVGEGT. The CDR3 DNA follows: TGTGCCAGCAGTACGCGGACTAGCCGCACGTTCACCGGGGAGCTGTTTTTT. Encoded protein: CASSTRTSRTFTGELFF.